The 8 T cell receptor beta chains reported below all come from one sample, sequenced in a study of shared clonotypes between healthy human individuals. Produced via immunoSEQ multiplex PCR; TCRdb's table is partial and in-frame only. The table shows around 2,000,000 clones, with 95% occurring only once. The specimen sequenced was naive CD4+ T cells sorted from blood. The subset: CD45RA+ positively selected. These receptors were obtained from a man aged 18 to 29 in good health.

A note on this clone: Other DNA sequences from this sample encode an identical CDR3 as well. The chain recombines TRBV9 with TRBJ2-3, with 8 bases lining up with TRBD2. The germline CDR1 and CDR2 sequences are SGDLS and YYNGEE. Trimming cost V 4 bases and J 1 base; bases outside gene matches: 5. CDR3 length: 15 residues. CDR3 sequence (DNA): TGTGCCAGCAGCCCCCGGGGGGGAGGCACAGATACGCAGTATTTT. Its protein product is CASSPRGGGTDTQYF.

This chain links TRBV28 with TRBJ1-6; perhaps TRBD1 as D (5 bases). Trimming pared 3 bases from V and 9 bases from J, leaving 12 bases between. Germline V lookup: CDR1 MDHEN, CDR2 SYDVKM. This CDR3 is 14 amino acids long. The CDR3 nucleotides read TGTGCCAGCAGTTTCGTAGGGGCCGGTTCACCCCTCCACTTT. Translated: CASSFVGAGSPLHF. The full variable domain, its missing parts supplied by reference TRBV28 and TRBJ1-6, is DVKVTQSSRYLVKRTGEKVFLECVQDMDHENMFWYRQDPGLGLRLIYFSYDVKMKEKGDIPEGYSVSREKKERFSLILESASTNQTSMYLCASSFVGAGSPLHFGNGTRLTVT.

Only one count was recorded for this clone. The chain carries TRBV14 and TRBJ2-7; 10 nucleotides agree with TRBD1. V dropped 0 bases and J dropped 5; count of bases not matched to a gene: 7. The CDR3 sequence is 16 residues long. Germline lookup yields CDR1 SGHDN and CDR2 FVKESK. CDR3 sequence: CASSQEDRDRGHEQYF. The CDR3 DNA follows: TGTGCCAGCAGCCAAGAAGACCGGGACAGGGGCCACGAGCAGTACTTC.

The chain is built from TRBV19 and TRBJ2-7; the match to TRBD2 covers 8 bases. The CDR3 has 12 residues. CDR1 and CDR2 from the germline V gene are LNHDA and SQIVND (reference sequence). Trimming removed 11 bases from V and 6 bases from J; junction bases left unmatched: 9. The CDR3 DNA sequence: TGTGCCTCGGGGGTAGCGGGACGCGAGCAGTACTTC. Translating gives CASGVAGREQYF.

The chain couples TRBV19 to TRBJ2-7; TRBD1 matches 7 bases. J was trimmed by 2 bases and V by 4 bases; bases with no gene match: 11. The CDR3 is 16 amino acids. Germline V CDR1 and CDR2: LNHDA, SQIVND (reference sequence). For the CDR3, the DNA is TGTGCCAGTAGTAAAGGCCGGGACAGAGTAGCCTACGAGCAGTACTTC. Its protein product is CASSKGRDRVAYEQYF.

This clone has a handful of counts. The chain links TRBV18 to TRBJ2-7; 7 bases match TRBD1. There are 13 residues in the CDR3. V trimming: 2 bases; J trimming: 6 bases; junction bases outside the gene matches: 4. Per germline, CDR1 KGHSH and CDR2 LQKENI. CDR3 sequence: CASSPRDSGEQYF. The CDR3 DNA sequence: TGTGCCAGCTCACCAAGGGACAGTGGCGAGCAGTACTTC.

The gene calls are TRBV5-4 and TRBJ1-1; tentative D call: TRBD1 (5 bases). The V end lost 4 bases, the J end lost 6 bases, and 10 bases lay between the germline ends. CDR1 and CDR2 (germline): SGHNT, YYREEE (reference sequence). The CDR3 is 12 residues long. The CDR3 here is CASSLQGAEAFF. CDR3 nucleotide sequence: TGTGCCAGCAGCCTCCAGGGCGCTGAAGCTTTCTTT.

This chain joins TRBV15 and TRBJ1-5, with 8 positions matching TRBD1. This CDR3 has 19 residues. CDR1 LNHNV and CDR2 YYDKDF come from the germline V gene (reference sequence). Trimming cost V 2 bases and J 1 base; bases outside gene matches: 13. The chain's CDR3 is CATSRFPPSGGVSNQPQHF. The CDR3 coding sequence is TGTGCCACCAGCAGATTTCCTCCCTCAGGGGGCGTCAGCAATCAGCCCCAGCATTTT.